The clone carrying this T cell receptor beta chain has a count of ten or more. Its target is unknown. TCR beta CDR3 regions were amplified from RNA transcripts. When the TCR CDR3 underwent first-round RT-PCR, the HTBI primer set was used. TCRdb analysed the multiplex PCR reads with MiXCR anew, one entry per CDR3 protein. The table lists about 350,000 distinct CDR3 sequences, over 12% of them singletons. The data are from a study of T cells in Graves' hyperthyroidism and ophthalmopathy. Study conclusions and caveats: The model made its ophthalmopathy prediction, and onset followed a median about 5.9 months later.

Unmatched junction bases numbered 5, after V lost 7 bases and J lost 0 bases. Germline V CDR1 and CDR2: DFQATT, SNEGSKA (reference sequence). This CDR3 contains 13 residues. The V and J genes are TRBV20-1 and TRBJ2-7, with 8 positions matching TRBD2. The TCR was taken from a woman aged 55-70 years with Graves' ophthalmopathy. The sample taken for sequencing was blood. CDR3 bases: TGCAGTGGCAGCGGGGGTAGCTCCTACGAGCAGTACTTC. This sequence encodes CSGSGGSSYEQYF.